A selection of T cell receptor beta chains follows, all from one sample in a study of identical twins. Each CDR3 protein is one row after TCRdb ran MiXCR on the 5' RACE reads. The data hold 260,000 or so distinct CDR3 sequences, with 6% to 8.5% observed a single time. This same sample was also part of a study on yellow fever vaccine responses in identical twins.

The sample taken for sequencing was CD8+ T cells sorted from blood. All receptors come from a woman between 18 and 30 years old in good health. Both conserved end residues are part of each CDR3. A D gene is named only where the DNA matches it firmly. Clone size appears in some rows only: once, few, many, or a class for an expanded clone.

size: .
D: TRBD1
J: TRBJ2-3
V: TRBV2
CDR3: CASRATGGSTDTQYF
DNA: TGTGCCAGCAGAGCGACAGGGGGTAGCACAGATACGCAGTATTTT

size: .
D: .
J: TRBJ2-3
V: TRBV4-1
CDR3: CASSQVLGGDTQYF
DNA: TGCGCCAGCAGCCAAGTTTTGGGCGGAGATACGCAGTATTTT

size: many
D: .
J: TRBJ2-4
V: TRBV5-6
CDR3: CASSGTGSRAKNIQYF
DNA: TGTGCCAGCAGCGGTACGGGGTCTAGAGCCAAAAACATTCAGTACTTC

size: once
D: .
J: TRBJ1-6
V: TRBV5-5
CDR3: CASSEGAVLSYNSPLHF
DNA: TGTGCCAGCAGCGAAGGGGCAGTCCTCTCCTATAATTCACCCCTCCACTTT

size: few
D: .
J: TRBJ2-1
V: TRBV20-1
CDR3: CSASDLGAQTEWGEQFF
DNA: TGCAGTGCTAGTGACCTTGGGGCCCAGACTGAGTGGGGTGAGCAGTTCTTC

size: .
D: TRBD1
J: TRBJ2-1
V: TRBV3-1
CDR3: CASCGDRPLIGSSYNEQFF
DNA: TGTGCCAGCTGTGGGGACAGGCCCTTAATCGGGAGCTCCTACAATGAGCAGTTCTTC

size: .
D: TRBD1
J: TRBJ2-7
V: TRBV7-8
CDR3: CASSGKGQYSYEQYF
DNA: TGTGCCAGCAGCGGAAAGGGACAGTACTCCTACGAGCAGTACTTC

size: many
D: TRBD1
J: TRBJ1-2
V: TRBV6-5
CDR3: CASRLEDRVFYGYTF
DNA: TGTGCCAGCAGACTCGAAGACAGGGTTTTCTATGGCTACACCTTC

size: few
D: TRBD2
J: TRBJ2-3
V: TRBV7-2
CDR3: CASSHLLADLTDTQYF
DNA: TGTGCCAGCAGCCACCTTCTAGCGGACCTCACAGATACGCAGTATTTT

size: few
D: .
J: TRBJ2-5
V: TRBV7-6
CDR3: CASSLEVRGETQYF
DNA: TGTGCCAGCAGCTTAGAGGTGCGGGGAGAGACCCAGTACTTC

size: few
D: TRBD2
J: TRBJ2-4
V: TRBV20-1
CDR3: CSASETSGEWGIQYF
DNA: TGCAGTGCTAGCGAGACTAGCGGGGAATGGGGCATTCAGTACTTC

size: few
D: TRBD2
J: TRBJ2-5
V: TRBV20-1
CDR3: CSARDLGGAQYF
DNA: TGCAGTGCTAGAGATCTCGGGGGGGCCCAGTACTTC

size: few
D: .
J: TRBJ2-7
V: TRBV2
CDR3: CASKGGVYEQYF
DNA: TGTGCCAGCAAAGGAGGAGTCTACGAGCAGTACTTC

size: .
D: .
J: TRBJ2-2
V: TRBV7-8
CDR3: CACREKTNTGELFF
DNA: TGTGCCTGTCGGGAGAAGACGAACACCGGGGAGCTGTTTTTT

size: .
D: TRBD2
J: TRBJ2-1
V: TRBV9
CDR3: CASSEPQRLATDEQFF
DNA: TGTGCCAGCAGCGAGCCGCAGAGACTAGCGACGGATGAGCAGTTCTTC

size: many
D: TRBD2
J: TRBJ2-3
V: TRBV2
CDR3: CASRNPGLAGTDTQYF
DNA: TGTGCCAGCAGAAACCCGGGACTAGCGGGCACAGATACGCAGTATTTT

size: few
D: .
J: TRBJ2-2
V: TRBV7-6
CDR3: CASSLGHPRTGELFF
DNA: TGTGCCAGCAGCTTGGGACACCCACGGACCGGGGAGCTGTTTTTT

size: once
D: .
J: TRBJ2-3
V: TRBV12-3/TRBV12-4
CDR3: CASSLGGEDTQYF
DNA: TGTGCCAGCAGTTTGGGGGGAGAAGATACGCAGTATTTT

size: many
D: TRBD1
J: TRBJ1-2
V: TRBV29-1
CDR3: CSAPGQGEYGYTF
DNA: TGCAGCGCCCCGGGACAGGGAGAGTATGGCTACACCTTC

size: .
D: TRBD2
J: TRBJ2-3
V: TRBV27
CDR3: CASSPRGGTGTDTQYF
DNA: TGTGCCAGCAGTCCCCGGGGGGGAACCGGCACAGATACGCAGTATTTT

size: many
D: .
J: TRBJ2-2
V: TRBV5-6
CDR3: CASSSTNTGELFF
DNA: TGTGCCAGCAGCTCCACTAACACCGGGGAGCTGTTTTTT

size: many
D: .
J: TRBJ1-4
V: TRBV7-8
CDR3: CASSLTGSTNEKLFF
DNA: TGTGCCAGCAGCCTGACAGGTTCAACTAATGAAAAACTGTTTTTT

size: few
D: TRBD2
J: TRBJ2-5
V: TRBV28
CDR3: CASSMGASGRDAKRTQYF
DNA: TGTGCCAGCAGTATGGGGGCTAGCGGGAGGGACGCCAAGAGGACCCAGTACTTC

size: .
D: .
J: TRBJ2-1
V: TRBV20-1
CDR3: CSAILRDLATHEEFF
DNA: TGCAGTGCCATACTCCGGGACCTAGCAACGCATGAGGAGTTCTTC

size: many
D: .
J: TRBJ2-7
V: TRBV14
CDR3: CASSQWGSYEQYF
DNA: TGTGCCAGCAGCCAATGGGGTTCCTACGAGCAGTACTTC

size: .
D: TRBD2
J: TRBJ2-3
V: TRBV7-8
CDR3: CASTPRRGGAGRGTDTQYF
DNA: TGTGCCAGCACCCCCCGTCGGGGGGGAGCGGGAAGGGGAACAGATACGCAGTATTTT

size: few
D: .
J: TRBJ2-2
V: TRBV5-6
CDR3: CASSLDQSYTGELFF
DNA: TGTGCCAGCAGCTTGGATCAGTCTTACACCGGGGAGCTGTTTTTT

size: many
D: .
J: TRBJ2-1
V: TRBV24-1
CDR3: CATSDLRRAGNEQFF
DNA: TGTGCCACCAGTGATTTGCGCAGGGCTGGCAATGAGCAGTTCTTC

size: few
D: .
J: TRBJ2-3
V: TRBV4-1
CDR3: CASRPLTDTQYF
DNA: TGCGCCAGCAGGCCGCTGACAGATACGCAGTATTTT

size: .
D: TRBD2
J: TRBJ2-7
V: TRBV9
CDR3: CASSVTPDSGNEQYF
DNA: TGTGCCAGCAGCGTGACCCCCGACAGCGGGAACGAGCAGTACTTC

size: many
D: .
J: TRBJ2-1
V: TRBV9
CDR3: CASSLPGSFYNEQFF
DNA: TGTGCCAGCAGCTTGCCGGGGAGTTTCTACAATGAGCAGTTCTTC

size: many
D: TRBD1
J: TRBJ2-1
V: TRBV7-9
CDR3: CATRQGGYEQFF
DNA: TGTGCCACCCGACAGGGGGGCTATGAGCAGTTCTTC

size: many
D: TRBD2
J: TRBJ2-1
V: TRBV15
CDR3: CATSSPLGDYLNNEQFF
DNA: TGTGCCACCAGCAGCCCCCTAGGGGACTACCTGAACAATGAGCAGTTCTTC

size: .
D: .
J: TRBJ1-5
V: TRBV27
CDR3: CASSLSNTNQPQHF
DNA: TGTGCCAGCAGTTTATCGAACACTAATCAGCCCCAGCATTTT

size: many
D: .
J: TRBJ1-1
V: TRBV27
CDR3: CASSLGTRTEAFF
DNA: TGTGCCAGCAGTTTAGGAACCAGGACTGAAGCTTTCTTT

size: .
D: TRBD1
J: TRBJ2-7
V: TRBV10-2
CDR3: CASTDRGIYEQYF
DNA: TGCGCCAGCACAGACAGGGGGATCTACGAGCAGTACTTC

size: few
D: TRBD2
J: TRBJ2-1
V: TRBV13
CDR3: CASSSRTSGSMIYNEQFF
DNA: TGTGCCAGCAGCTCCCGGACTAGCGGGAGTATGATCTACAATGAGCAGTTCTTC

size: many
D: TRBD1
J: TRBJ1-2
V: TRBV5-1
CDR3: CASSFNDRGRDYGYTF
DNA: TGCGCCAGCAGCTTCAACGACAGGGGGCGTGATTATGGCTACACCTTC

size: .
D: .
J: TRBJ1-2
V: TRBV20-1
CDR3: CSASGAPDTF
DNA: TGCAGTGCTAGTGGGGCCCCTGACACCTTC

size: few
D: TRBD2
J: TRBJ2-3
V: TRBV18
CDR3: CASSPSAGGHTDTQYF
DNA: TGTGCCAGCTCACCAAGCGCGGGGGGGCACACAGATACGCAGTATTTT

size: .
D: TRBD2
J: TRBJ2-1
V: TRBV20-1
CDR3: CSAGTSGYNEQFF
DNA: TGCAGTGCCGGGACTAGCGGGTACAATGAGCAGTTCTTC

size: many
D: .
J: TRBJ2-2
V: TRBV5-1
CDR3: CASSLVPGPTGELFF
DNA: TGCGCCAGCAGCTTGGTGCCAGGGCCCACCGGGGAGCTGTTTTTT

size: .
D: .
J: TRBJ2-1
V: TRBV28
CDR3: CASSLGDYLNNEQFF
DNA: TGTGCCAGCAGTTTGGGAGACTACCTGAACAATGAGCAGTTCTTC

size: many
D: .
J: TRBJ1-1
V: TRBV18
CDR3: CASSLDGLNTEAFF
DNA: TGTGCCAGCTCACTTGACGGGTTGAACACTGAAGCTTTCTTT

size: many
D: .
J: TRBJ1-1
V: TRBV6-5
CDR3: CASSYLSFGNTEAFF
DNA: TGTGCCAGCAGTTATCTCTCCTTTGGGAACACTGAAGCTTTCTTT

size: few
D: TRBD1
J: TRBJ2-5
V: TRBV20-1
CDR3: CSARSGTGKETQYF
DNA: TGCAGTGCTAGATCCGGGACAGGGAAAGAGACCCAGTACTTC

size: .
D: .
J: TRBJ1-2
V: TRBV15
CDR3: CATSSFGAGDGYTF
DNA: TGTGCCACCAGCTCCTTTGGGGCAGGAGATGGCTACACCTTC

size: few
D: .
J: TRBJ1-5
V: TRBV7-9
CDR3: CASSSSAREQPQHF
DNA: TGTGCCAGCAGCTCCTCAGCGAGGGAGCAGCCCCAGCATTTT

size: many
D: .
J: TRBJ2-7
V: TRBV12-3/TRBV12-4
CDR3: CASSWGSYEQYF
DNA: TGTGCCAGCAGCTGGGGGTCCTACGAGCAGTACTTC

size: .
D: TRBD1
J: TRBJ1-1
V: TRBV10-1
CDR3: CASSLTGGYGAFF
DNA: TGCGCCAGCAGCCTGACAGGGGGCTACGGAGCTTTCTTT

size: .
D: .
J: TRBJ2-7
V: TRBV9
CDR3: CASSVGWTSEQYF
DNA: TGTGCCAGCAGCGTAGGATGGACATCCGAGCAGTACTTC

size: many
D: TRBD2
J: TRBJ2-3
V: TRBV27
CDR3: CASSFSSGRFSTDTQYF
DNA: TGTGCCAGCAGTTTTTCCAGCGGGAGGTTTAGCACAGATACGCAGTATTTT

size: .
D: TRBD2
J: TRBJ2-3
V: TRBV6-5
CDR3: CASSYSGTSGGDTQYF
DNA: TGTGCCAGCAGTTACTCCGGGACTAGCGGGGGGGATACGCAGTATTTT

size: .
D: .
J: TRBJ2-5
V: TRBV6-5
CDR3: CASSSSVGAQETQYF
DNA: TGTGCCAGCAGTTCCTCCGTGGGGGCACAAGAGACCCAGTACTTC

size: few
D: TRBD1
J: TRBJ2-6
V: TRBV27
CDR3: CATLDRASGANVLTF
DNA: TGTGCCACCCTGGACAGGGCCAGTGGGGCCAACGTCCTGACTTTC

size: few
D: .
J: TRBJ1-4
V: TRBV3-1
CDR3: CASSQEEVPNEKLFF
DNA: TGTGCCAGCAGCCAAGAGGAAGTCCCTAATGAAAAACTGTTTTTT